The rows below give T cell receptor beta chains drawn from one sample of a study of blood T cell repertoires in COVID-19. The protocol was immunoSEQ multiplex PCR, while the TCRdb copy is restricted to in-frame clones and leaves out a portion. The sample includes under 250,000 clones, nearly 90% of them seen just once. Material for sequencing was peripheral blood. These receptors were taken from a man in his late teens or twenties with active or convalescent COVID-19. Both conserved end residues are trimmed from each CDR3.

J: TRBJ1-4
V: TRBV4-1
CDR3: ASSQNSGTRDEKLF

J: TRBJ1-1
V: TRBV30
CDR3: AWKDSPANTEAF

J: TRBJ1-3
V: TRBV2
CDR3: ASRGAHTIY

J: TRBJ1-5
V: TRBV6-5
CDR3: ASSSGQGLQPQH

J: TRBJ1-4
V: TRBV29-1
CDR3: SYRQGTEKLF

J: TRBJ2-5
V: TRBV11-3
CDR3: ASSLEQGWGETQY

J: TRBJ1-2
V: TRBV6-4
CDR3: ASRPGQGYGYT

J: TRBJ2-1
V: TRBV10-1
CDR3: ASSVSGGSYNEQF

J: TRBJ2-6
V: TRBV6-5
CDR3: ASSPGFSNVLT

J: TRBJ2-5
V: TRBV5-4
CDR3: ASSQNPGQPQETQY

J: TRBJ2-1
V: TRBV9
CDR3: ASSVEGLAYNEQF

J: TRBJ2-3
V: TRBV11-3
CDR3: ASSSGASGRADTQY

J: TRBJ2-2
V: TRBV5-1
CDR3: ASSSRGSTGELF

J: TRBJ2-1
V: TRBV9
CDR3: ASSVARGYNEQF

J: TRBJ2-1
V: TRBV7-3
CDR3: ASSTGHYNEQF

J: TRBJ1-2
V: TRBV18
CDR3: ASSPYSNSGNLGYT

J: TRBJ1-5
V: TRBV15
CDR3: ATSRDVPTLNSNQPQH

J: TRBJ2-1
V: TRBV27
CDR3: ASSLVDSNNEQF

J: TRBJ1-1
V: TRBV6-5
CDR3: ASFKTGGTEAF

J: TRBJ2-7
V: TRBV9
CDR3: ASSLGGTGEQY

J: TRBJ2-3
V: TRBV7-2
CDR3: ASSLLPGVGSSSTDTQY

J: TRBJ1-6
V: TRBV4-3
CDR3: ASSQDPGGTYNSPLH

J: TRBJ2-7
V: TRBV5-1
CDR3: ASSLRTGGYEQY

J: TRBJ2-2
V: TRBV5-6
CDR3: ASSSETAYTGELF

J: TRBJ2-5
V: TRBV9
CDR3: ASSVGYSSETQY

J: TRBJ2-5
V: TRBV29-1
CDR3: SVPRSSGSFGETQY

J: TRBJ1-6
V: TRBV14
CDR3: ASSRSGSYNSPLH

J: TRBJ1-3
V: TRBV21-1
CDR3: ATEGGGVMQNTIY

J: TRBJ1-5
V: TRBV27
CDR3: ASRSDRASNQPQH

J: TRBJ2-6
V: TRBV14
CDR3: ASSHTRLAGGPGANVLT

J: TRBJ2-7
V: TRBV15
CDR3: ATSRDFSGSRRYEQY

J: TRBJ2-1
V: TRBV10-3
CDR3: AISENPGLSNEQF

J: TRBJ2-3
V: TRBV5-1
CDR3: ASTPEEGGPANTDTQY

J: TRBJ1-3
V: TRBV28
CDR3: ASSFQGMISGNTIY

J: TRBJ2-3
V: TRBV28
CDR3: ASSFLLRSGDTQY

J: TRBJ1-4
V: TRBV30
CDR3: AWSRGLPNEKLF

J: TRBJ2-5
V: TRBV10-2
CDR3: AILPGQGGTQY

J: TRBJ2-3
V: TRBV2
CDR3: ASSADRSQY

J: TRBJ1-5
V: TRBV3-1/TRBV3-2
CDR3: ASSQDFPREYSNQPQH

J: TRBJ2-7
V: TRBV5-1
CDR3: ASSLAGGPRGYEQY

J: TRBJ2-1
V: TRBV6-6
CDR3: ASSRGHEQF

J: TRBJ2-1
V: TRBV29-1
CDR3: SVRGPSTGYEQF

J: TRBJ1-2
V: TRBV18
CDR3: ASSPTGAGINGYT

J: TRBJ1-2
V: TRBV6-2/TRBV6-3
CDR3: ASSTTGFYT

J: TRBJ1-2
V: TRBV7-9
CDR3: ASSLAGQVYGYT

J: TRBJ1-1
V: TRBV18
CDR3: ASSPIEAPTEAF

J: TRBJ2-5
V: TRBV7-2
CDR3: ASSSGVLAGSRETQY

J: TRBJ1-5
V: TRBV5-6
CDR3: ASSLAGGPPQH